This T cell receptor (beta chain) is from a study of early T cells in non-severe SARS-CoV-2 infection. The ends lost 6 bases at V and 10 bases at J; junction bases unmatched: 8. The CDR3 is 14 amino acids. TCRdb recomputed calls from the 5' RACE reads with MiXCR, one row per CDR3 protein. This repertoire shows 60,000 or so distinct CDR3 sequences, roughly an eighth found once; its top ten account for roughly 4%. This sequence was found in an adult who was a healthcare worker with PCR-confirmed SARS-CoV-2 infection or an uninfected control (not recorded which). The chain is built from TRBV12-3 or TRBV12-4 and TRBJ1-6; 8 bases line up with TRBD1. The sequenced material came from whole blood. CDR3: CASRLGQGNSPLHF. As DNA, the CDR3 is TGTGCCAGCAGACTCGGACAGGGAAACTCACCCCTCCACTTT.